This is a list of T cell receptor beta chains from one sample in a study of blood T cell repertoires in COVID-19. Assay used: immunoSEQ multiplex PCR; TCRdb lists only in-frame clones, some missing. The sample contains approximately 35,000 clones, roughly 82% of which appear only once. Sequencing was done on a sample of peripheral blood. These receptors came from a human donor in a cohort sampled during active COVID-19. Each CDR3 is given with its conserved first and last residue. D genes are given only for firm matches. The size field is filled for only some rows; it gives once, few, many or a size class.

D	V	J	size	DNA	CDR3
-	TRBV12-3/TRBV12-4	TRBJ1-4	-	TGTGCCAGCAGTTTAACAGGGAATGAAAAACTGTTTTTT	CASSLTGNEKLFF
-	TRBV15	TRBJ1-1	-	TGTGCCACCAGCAGGGGCGGACATTCCTCGAACACTGAAGCTTTCTTT	CATSRGGHSSNTEAFF
-	TRBV6-2/TRBV6-3	TRBJ2-6	-	TGTGCCAGCAGTCGGGGGAACTCTGGGGCCAACGTCCTGACTTTC	CASSRGNSGANVLTF
TRBD1	TRBV19	TRBJ2-2	-	TGTGCCAGTTCGGGGGGACAGGGAAACACCGGGGAGCTGTTTTTT	CASSGGQGNTGELFF
-	TRBV5-3	TRBJ2-7	-	TGTGCCAGAAGCTTGGCCCGTGGGGGGGGCGCTTACGAGCAGTACTTC	CARSLARGGGAYEQYF
-	TRBV18	TRBJ2-3	-	TGTGCCAGCTCACCACAGGGGGGGAGAGGAGATACGCAGTATTTT	CASSPQGGRGDTQYF
-	TRBV5-4	TRBJ1-2	-	TGTGCCAGCAGTTCGCTTTGGTCGGGAGGTGAGGGCTACACCTTC	CASSSLWSGGEGYTF
TRBD1	TRBV7-2	TRBJ2-1	-	TGTGCCAGCAGCTTAACAGGGGATAAAAAGAATGAGCAGTTCTTC	CASSLTGDKKNEQFF
TRBD2	TRBV19	TRBJ2-2	-	TGTGCCAGTAGTATCCCCAGACTAGCGAGGACCGGGGAGCTGTTTTTT	CASSIPRLARTGELFF
-	TRBV6-6	TRBJ2-7	-	TGTGCCAGCAGTTCGCCCGGGACACCTACCTACGAGCAGTACTTC	CASSSPGTPTYEQYF
TRBD1	TRBV5-1	TRBJ1-1	-	TGCGCCAGCAGCGGGACAGGGCTCTCTGGCACTGAAGCTTTCTTT	CASSGTGLSGTEAFF
TRBD1	TRBV6-6	TRBJ2-7	-	TGTGCCAGCAGTTACTCGACAGGGCTAAACGAGCAGTACTTC	CASSYSTGLNEQYF
TRBD2	TRBV28	TRBJ2-3	-	TGTGCCAGCAGTCCCTCTTCGGCGGGGGGCGATACGCAGTATTTT	CASSPSSAGGDTQYF
-	TRBV4-1	TRBJ2-3	few	TGCGCCAGCAGCCAAGAAACAGTCACAGATACGCAGTATTTT	CASSQETVTDTQYF
-	TRBV5-1	TRBJ2-2	-	TGCGCCAGCAGTCCAAGACTGATTCAGTGGGCCGGGGAGCTGTTTTTT	CASSPRLIQWAGELFF
-	TRBV5-1	TRBJ2-3	-	TGCGCCAGCAGCTTGGGACGGGTAATAGATACGCAGTATTTT	CASSLGRVIDTQYF
-	TRBV5-4	TRBJ1-1	-	TGTGCCAGCAGCTTCGGGAACACTGAAGCTTTCTTT	CASSFGNTEAFF
-	TRBV5-7	TRBJ2-1	once	TGTGCCAGCAGCTTCGACAGTCCCTCCTACAATGAGCAGTTCTTC	CASSFDSPSYNEQFF
TRBD1	TRBV28	TRBJ1-5	-	TGTGCCAGCAGTTTACTCGGACAGGGGTCGGGACAGCCCCAGCATTTT	CASSLLGQGSGQPQHF
TRBD1	TRBV10-3	TRBJ1-5	-	TGTGCCATCAGTGAACGGGACAGGGGATCAGGGCAGCCCCAGCATTTT	CAISERDRGSGQPQHF
-	TRBV10-3	TRBJ1-2	-	TGTGCCATCAGTGAGACAGGGTTGGGAGGCTACACCTTC	CAISETGLGGYTF
TRBD1	TRBV28	TRBJ2-6	-	TGTGCCAGCAGATCAGGGGGCTCTGGGGCCAACGTCCTGACTTTC	CASRSGGSGANVLTF
TRBD2	TRBV6-2/TRBV6-3	TRBJ2-3	-	TGTGCCAGCAGTTACCCTAGCGGGGGGGCTATAGATACGCAGTATTTT	CASSYPSGGAIDTQYF
TRBD2	TRBV19	TRBJ2-1	few	TGTGCCAGTAGTGCGTCTAGCGGGGGGTACAATGAGCAGTTCTTC	CASSASSGGYNEQFF
-	TRBV6-6	TRBJ1-4	-	TGTGCCAGCAGTTACTTCGGGGGGACTGAAAAACTGTTTTTT	CASSYFGGTEKLFF
TRBD1	TRBV4-1	TRBJ1-1	once	TGCGCCAGCAGCCAAGCCACCGGGACAGCGAACACTGAAGCTTTCTTT	CASSQATGTANTEAFF
-	TRBV7-2	TRBJ2-5	-	TGTGCCAGCAGCTTAGGTCTTGGACAGGAGACCCAGTACTTC	CASSLGLGQETQYF
TRBD1	TRBV28	TRBJ2-7	once	TGTGCCAGCAGTTTAAAGGGGGCCTTTAACCAGCAGTACTTC	CASSLKGAFNQQYF
TRBD1	TRBV7-2	TRBJ2-7	-	TGTGCCAGCAGCCTTACCCCGGGACAGGGGGCTGGAGAGCAGTACTTC	CASSLTPGQGAGEQYF
TRBD2	TRBV5-4	TRBJ2-3	-	TGTGCCAGCAGCTTGGACTTTAGCGGGGGGAGCACAGATACGCAGTATTTT	CASSLDFSGGSTDTQYF
-	TRBV30	TRBJ2-1	-	TGTGCCTGGCGGGGAATTAAAGATGAGCAGTTCTTC	CAWRGIKDEQFF
-	TRBV5-1	TRBJ1-1	-	TGCGCCAGCAGTAGCGGGTCGGGGGCTGAAGCTTTCTTT	CASSSGSGAEAFF
TRBD2	TRBV10-2	TRBJ2-7	-	TGCGCCAGCAGCGGGACTAGCGGGAGCTCCTACGAGCAGTACTTC	CASSGTSGSSYEQYF
-	TRBV6-5	TRBJ1-5	-	TGTGCCAGCAATCTAGGACAGTCCAATCAGCCCCAGCATTTT	CASNLGQSNQPQHF
TRBD2	TRBV9	TRBJ2-5	once	TGTGCCAGCAGCGGGACTAGCGGGGGGCAAGAGACCCAGTACTTC	CASSGTSGGQETQYF
TRBD1	TRBV18	TRBJ1-1	-	TGTGCCAGCTCACCGGGACAGGACACTGAAGCTTTCTTT	CASSPGQDTEAFF
-	TRBV12-3/TRBV12-4	TRBJ1-1	once	TGTGCCAGCAGTTTACAGGGGTGGACTGAAGCTTTCTTT	CASSLQGWTEAFF
-	TRBV28	TRBJ2-7	-	TGTGCCAGCAGTCGGACAGGCCAGCGGGGGCCTCCGTACTTC	CASSRTGQRGPPYF
TRBD1	TRBV7-2	TRBJ2-1	few	TGTGCCAGCAGCCCGGGGCAGGGGGTCTACAATGAGCAGTTCTTC	CASSPGQGVYNEQFF
-	TRBV7-6	TRBJ1-1	-	TGTGCCAGCAGCTTATCCTTACGGGGGAACACTGAAGCTTTCTTT	CASSLSLRGNTEAFF
TRBD2	TRBV6-2/TRBV6-3	TRBJ2-3	-	TGTGCCAGCAGCCCCGGACTAGCGGGGACAGATACGCAGTATTTT	CASSPGLAGTDTQYF
-	TRBV4-2	TRBJ2-7	-	TGTGCCAGCAGCCTTAGTCATGGACTCGAGCAGTACTTC	CASSLSHGLEQYF
TRBD2	TRBV7-2	TRBJ2-1	-	TGTGCCAGCAGCCTCACAACACTAGCGTCGAATGAGCAGTTCTTC	CASSLTTLASNEQFF
TRBD2	TRBV7-7	TRBJ2-3	-	TGTGCTAGCAGCTTAGGGACTAGCGGCACAGATACGCAGTATTTT	CASSLGTSGTDTQYF
TRBD1	TRBV24-1	TRBJ1-1	-	TGTGCCACCAGTGATGTACCCGGGACAGGGGTAGCTTTCTTT	CATSDVPGTGVAFF
-	TRBV30	TRBJ1-1	-	TGTGCCTGGAGAGGGGTCGGAAACACTGAAGCTTTCTTT	CAWRGVGNTEAFF
TRBD2	TRBV30	TRBJ2-1	-	TGTGCCTGGAGTACATCACGGGGGGGCCATGGGGATGAGCAGTTCTTC	CAWSTSRGGHGDEQFF